One T cell receptor beta chain is described in this entry. Its matching antigen is unknown. Since all of the isolated RNA was reverse transcribed, expressed TCRB transcripts were what got sequenced. Measured with immunoSEQ multiplex PCR; TCRdb has only the in-frame clones, and not every one. The table records 200,000 to 300,000 clones, approximately 11% of them present only once. The data were taken from a study of beta chain features in type 1 diabetes. Overall study findings and caveats: In every one of the four CD4+ subsets, TCRB CDR3s were moderately but significantly shorter in Type 1 diabetes patients.

Germline CDR1 and CDR2: SGHTA and FQGNSA. The CDR3 is 14 amino acids. J was trimmed by 6 bases and V by 1 base; bases with no gene match: 4. J is TRBJ1-2 and V is TRBV7-2; 8 bases are shared with TRBD1. The TCR comes from a man in his thirties or forties with type 1 diabetes. The source material was naive CD4+ T cells from blood. Here the CDR3 DNA reads TGTGCCAGCAGCTTAGAGTGGACAGGGAATGGCTACACCTTC. Its protein product is CASSLEWTGNGYTF.